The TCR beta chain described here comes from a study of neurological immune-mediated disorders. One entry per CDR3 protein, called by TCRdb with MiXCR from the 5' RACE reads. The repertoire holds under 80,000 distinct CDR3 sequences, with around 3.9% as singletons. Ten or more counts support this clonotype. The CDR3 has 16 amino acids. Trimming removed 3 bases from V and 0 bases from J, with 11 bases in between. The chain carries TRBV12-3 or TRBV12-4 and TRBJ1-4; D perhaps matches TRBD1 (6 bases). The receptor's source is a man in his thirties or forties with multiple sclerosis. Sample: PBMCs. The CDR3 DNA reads TGTGCCAGCAGTTTTCAGGGGCTTACAACTAATGAAAAACTGTTTTTT. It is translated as CASSFQGLTTNEKLFF.